This entry is about one T cell receptor (beta chain). The CDR3 contains 15 residues. In germline, CDR1 is SGHNT, CDR2 YYREEE (reference sequence). The V end was cut by 4 bases, the J end by 0 bases, with 10 bases between. The source of the sample is a study of blood T cell repertoires in COVID-19. Sequencing was performed with immunoSEQ multiplex PCR; in TCRdb, only in-frame clones are kept and a portion is missing. The sample consists of 300,000 to 450,000 clones, around 92% of them appearing once. The sequenced sample consisted of peripheral blood. The V and J genes are TRBV5-4 and TRBJ1-4; D gene unclear. The sequence derives from a woman aged 25 to 39 with COVID-19, enrolled during active disease. CDR3 sequence reads: CASSPDIATNEKLFF. Here the CDR3 DNA reads TGTGCCAGCAGCCCTGACATTGCAACTAATGAAAAACTGTTTTTT.